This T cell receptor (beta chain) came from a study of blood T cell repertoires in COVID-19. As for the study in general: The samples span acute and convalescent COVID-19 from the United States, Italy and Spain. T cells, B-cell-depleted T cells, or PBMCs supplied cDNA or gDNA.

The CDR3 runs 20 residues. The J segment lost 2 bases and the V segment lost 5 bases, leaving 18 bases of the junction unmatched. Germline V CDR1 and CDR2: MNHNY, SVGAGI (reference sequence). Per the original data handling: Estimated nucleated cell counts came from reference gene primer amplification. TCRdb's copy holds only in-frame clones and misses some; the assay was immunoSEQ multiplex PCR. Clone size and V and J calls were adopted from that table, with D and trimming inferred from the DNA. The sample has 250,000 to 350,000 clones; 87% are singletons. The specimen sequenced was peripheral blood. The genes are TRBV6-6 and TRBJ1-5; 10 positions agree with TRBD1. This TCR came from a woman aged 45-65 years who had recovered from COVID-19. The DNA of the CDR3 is TGTGCCAGCAGTCTGGGGGACAGGGGATTTTCCGCGGGTGGCAATCAGCCCCAGCATTTT. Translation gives CASSLGDRGFSAGGNQPQHF.